This T cell receptor beta chain derives from a study of molecular identifiers for immune sequencing clone quantification. The V and J ends lost 0 bases and 2 bases respectively, with 5 bases between them. The CDR3 extends over 14 amino acids. In germline, CDR1 is LGHNA, CDR2 YSLEER. This clonotype turned up a few times. This may be a read error, as it is one base from a much larger clone. Isolation of naive CD8 T cells was achieved by sorting on a CD8+CD4-CCR7+CD45RA+ phenotype. A single record per CDR3 protein comes from TCRdb applying MiXCR to the PCR reads. This table has 400,000 to 600,000 distinct CDR3 sequences, 20% to 25% appearing once.

The sample consisted of naive CD8+ T cells from blood, with Jurkat cell RNA spiked in. Subset reported: FACS-sorted CD8+CD4-CCR7+CD45RA+ naive T cells. The chain has TRBV4-3 and TRBJ1-5; no clear D gene. The clonotype was recovered from a human donor in good health. Some libraries in this study had Jurkat cell RNA spiked in. This chain's CDR3 is CASSQDQGNQPQHF. In DNA, the CDR3 is TGCGCCAGCAGCCAAGATCAAGGCAATCAGCCCCAGCATTTT.